The entry below gives a single TCR beta chain sequence along with its context. The antigen remains undetermined. The data are from a study of T cell responses to AZD1222 COVID-19 vaccine. Findings of the study overall: None of the repertoires were sampled until the peak T cell response had passed. Seropositive AZD1222 recipients at baseline numbered only five or six. In the spike-specific TCR repertoire, nearly half reportedly target unmutated variant regions. Most donors were white British and more were female, and clonal diversity was possibly underestimated.

The assay was immunoSEQ multiplex PCR, and TCRdb's table has in-frame clones only and misses some. Among about 120,000 clones, 85% to 90% were seen once, and the ten largest hold approximately 3.4%. Trimming left V 4 bases short and J 4 bases short, with 7 bases between. Germline V gives CDR1 SGHAT, CDR2 FQDESV (reference sequence). This CDR3 has 12 residues. Sequencing was performed on peripheral blood, taken 28 days after the second AZD1222 dose. The clonotype originates from an adult who received the AZD1222 COVID-19 vaccine. This sequence joins TRBV11-1 and TRBJ1-1; D ambiguous. The CDR3, as DNA: TGTGCCAGCAGCTCTGACGGCACTGAAGCTTTCTTT. This codes for CASSSDGTEAFF.